The present TCR beta chain was sequenced within a study of T cell responses to AZD1222 COVID-19 vaccine. Study-wide context: Combined were second doses at about 4 or about 12 weeks.

Notes on the study in general: Seropositive AZD1222 recipients at baseline numbered only five or six. Variant regions that are unmutated are reportedly the target of nearly half of spike-specific TCRs. The donor group comprised mostly white British people and more females; the analysis possibly underestimated clonal diversity.

For this clone: Its target is not known.

CDR1 is MNHEY, CDR2 SVGAGI, per germline. The CDR3 runs to 13 residues. The germline V and J ends were trimmed by 10 bases and 0 bases, with 10 bases remaining between them. This table comes from immunoSEQ multiplex PCR, and its TCRdb copy is limited to in-frame clones, with some not included. The table records over 150,000 clones, around 87% of them present only once. The V gene is TRBV6-5, the J gene TRBJ2-1; D possibly corresponds to TRBD2 (5 bases). This clonotype originated in an adult in good health. Source: peripheral blood, taken on day 0 of AZD1222 vaccination. DNA for the CDR3: TGTGCCACCGGACTTGACTCCTACAATGAGCAGTTCTTC. It codes for CATGLDSYNEQFF.